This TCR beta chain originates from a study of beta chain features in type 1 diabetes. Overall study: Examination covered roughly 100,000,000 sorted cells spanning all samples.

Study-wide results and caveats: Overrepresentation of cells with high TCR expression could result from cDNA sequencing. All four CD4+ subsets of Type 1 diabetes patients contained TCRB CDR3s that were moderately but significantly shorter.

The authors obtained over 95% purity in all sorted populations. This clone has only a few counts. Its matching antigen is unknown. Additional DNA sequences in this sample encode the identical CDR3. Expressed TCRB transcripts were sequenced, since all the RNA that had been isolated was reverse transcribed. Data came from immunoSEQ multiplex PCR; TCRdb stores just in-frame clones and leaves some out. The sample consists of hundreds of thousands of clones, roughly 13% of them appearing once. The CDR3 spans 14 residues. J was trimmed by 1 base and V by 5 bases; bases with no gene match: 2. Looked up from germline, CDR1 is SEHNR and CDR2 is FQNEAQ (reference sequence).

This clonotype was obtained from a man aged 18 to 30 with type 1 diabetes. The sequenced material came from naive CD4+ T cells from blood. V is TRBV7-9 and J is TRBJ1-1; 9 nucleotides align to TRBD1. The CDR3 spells CASSPGQGNTEAFF. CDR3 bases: TGTGCCAGCAGCCCGGGACAGGGGAACACTGAAGCTTTCTTT. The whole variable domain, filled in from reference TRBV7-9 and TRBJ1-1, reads DTGVSQNPRHKITKRGQNVTFRCDPISEHNRLYWYRQTLGQGPEFLTYFQNEAQLEKSRLLSDRFSAERPKGSFSTLEIQRTEQGDSAMYLCASSPGQGNTEAFFGQGTRLTVV.